The TCR beta chain under discussion was sequenced for a study of T cell responses to AZD1222 COVID-19 vaccine. The protocol was immunoSEQ multiplex PCR, while the TCRdb copy is restricted to in-frame clones and leaves out a portion. The table lists about 130,000 clones, under 95% of them singletons, with 3.1% in the top ten. Trimming removed 5 bases at V and 4 bases at J, with 17 bases between. Germline V gene data show CDR1 as SEHNR and CDR2 as FQNEAQ (reference sequence). The CDR3 totals 15 residues. This clonotype was obtained from an adult in good health. The material sequenced was peripheral blood, taken on day 0 of AZD1222 vaccination. The genes are TRBV7-9 and TRBJ1-2, with unresolved D. This CDR3 is CASSPAPAPLYGYTF. In nucleotides, the CDR3 is TGTGCCAGCAGCCCAGCCCCGGCCCCCCTCTATGGCTACACCTTC.